This T cell receptor beta chain was found in a study of cytomegalovirus exposure and HLA in healthy donors. Points from the study as a whole: Most of the TCR beta V segments (in an earlier analysis) were productive either about 87% or about 30% of the time. DRB1 had the most TCR associations and HLA-C the fewest, a later analysis found, with rates varying by HLA locus. Several V segments, TRBV6-2 and TRBV6-3 among them, could not be told apart and were dropped.

Remarks on this clone: The antigen remains unidentified.

Nominally healthy donors provided the samples, though records likely missed some immune exposures. PCR employed 60 Vbeta and 13 Jbeta primers. Measured with immunoSEQ multiplex PCR; TCRdb has only the in-frame clones, and not every one. The profile shows tens of thousands of clones, around 85% of them singletons. Germline lookup yields CDR1 SNHLY and CDR2 FYNNEI. Trimming left V 4 bases short and J 0 bases short, with 9 bases between. There are 14 residues in the CDR3. The genes are TRBV2 and TRBJ1-1; TRBD1 might be the D (5 bases). Sequenced sample: PBMCs. This receptor was taken from a man aged 25-45 years in good health and CMV-seronegative. The CDR3 DNA reads as TGTGCCAGCAGTGGAGGAGGGGTGAACACTGAAGCTTTCTTT. Its protein is CASSGGGVNTEAFF.